This TCR beta chain came from a study of blood T cell repertoires in COVID-19. Study overall: Material from acute and convalescent COVID-19 was sourced from the United States, Italy and Spain.

Per the original data handling: Reference gene primer amplification gave estimated nucleated cell counts. Assay used: immunoSEQ multiplex PCR; TCRdb lists only in-frame clones, some missing. The DNA was the basis for D and trimming; V, J and clone size are from that table. Of roughly 87,000 clones in the sample, more than 70% were seen once. Trimming removed 4 bases from V and 10 bases from J, with 13 bases in between. The length of the CDR3 is 12 residues. Germline V gene data show CDR1 as LGHDT and CDR2 as YNNKEL (reference sequence). This TCR derives from a woman at least 80 years old with acute or convalescent COVID-19. The source material was peripheral blood. The chain couples TRBV3-1 (or the pseudogene TRBV3-2) to TRBJ1-2; maybe TRBD1 (6 bases). CDR3: CASSRTDRDYTF. In DNA, the CDR3 is TGTGCCAGCAGCCGGACAGACCGGGACTACACCTTC.